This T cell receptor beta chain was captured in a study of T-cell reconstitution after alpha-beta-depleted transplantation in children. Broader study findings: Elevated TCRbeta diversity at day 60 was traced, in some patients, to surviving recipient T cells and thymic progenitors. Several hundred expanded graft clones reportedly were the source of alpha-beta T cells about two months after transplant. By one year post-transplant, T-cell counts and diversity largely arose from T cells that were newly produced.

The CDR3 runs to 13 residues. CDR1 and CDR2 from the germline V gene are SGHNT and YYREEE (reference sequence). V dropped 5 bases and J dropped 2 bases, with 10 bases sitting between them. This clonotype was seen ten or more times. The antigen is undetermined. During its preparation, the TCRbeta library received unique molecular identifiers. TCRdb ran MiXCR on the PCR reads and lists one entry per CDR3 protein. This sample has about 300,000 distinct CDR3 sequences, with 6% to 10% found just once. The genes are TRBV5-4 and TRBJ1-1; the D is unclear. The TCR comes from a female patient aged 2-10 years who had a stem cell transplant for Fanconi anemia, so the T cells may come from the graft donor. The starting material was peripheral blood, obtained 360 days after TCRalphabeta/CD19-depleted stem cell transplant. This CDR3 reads CASRVGFNTEAFF. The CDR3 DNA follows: TGTGCCAGCAGGGTGGGGTTCAACACTGAAGCTTTCTTT.